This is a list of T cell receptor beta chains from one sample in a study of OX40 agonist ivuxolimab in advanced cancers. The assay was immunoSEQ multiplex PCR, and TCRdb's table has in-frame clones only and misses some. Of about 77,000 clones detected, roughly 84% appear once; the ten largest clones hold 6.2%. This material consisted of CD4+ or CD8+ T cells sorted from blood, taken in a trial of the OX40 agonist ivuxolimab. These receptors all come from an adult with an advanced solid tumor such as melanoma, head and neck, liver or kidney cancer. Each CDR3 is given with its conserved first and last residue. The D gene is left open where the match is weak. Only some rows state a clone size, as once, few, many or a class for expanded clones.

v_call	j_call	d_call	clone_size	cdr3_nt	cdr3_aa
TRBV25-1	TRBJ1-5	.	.	TGTGCCAGCAGTGAATCGGGAAATCAGCCCCAGCATTTT	CASSESGNQPQHF
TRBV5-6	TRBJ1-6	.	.	TGTGCCAGCAGCTTGAGGCAGGGAATAAATTCACCCCTCCACTTT	CASSLRQGINSPLHF
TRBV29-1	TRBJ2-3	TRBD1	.	TGCAGCGTAGCTCAAACAGGGGTCACAGATACGCAGTATTTT	CSVAQTGVTDTQYF
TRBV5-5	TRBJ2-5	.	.	TGTGCCAGCAGCTTGGAGGCGTACCAAGAGACCCAGTACTTC	CASSLEAYQETQYF
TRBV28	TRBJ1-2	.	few	TGTGCCAGCAGTTTGGGGGGCCGGGGCGCCGATGGCTACACCTTC	CASSLGGRGADGYTF
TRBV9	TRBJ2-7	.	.	TGTGCCAGCAGCGTAGGTCCAGGGTGGGGCCCCTACGAGCAGTACTTC	CASSVGPGWGPYEQYF
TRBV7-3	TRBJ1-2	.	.	TGTGCCAGCAGCTTAGGGGAGACGAGGGGCTACACCTTC	CASSLGETRGYTF
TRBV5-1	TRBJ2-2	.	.	TGCGCCAGCAGCTTGGTGAGGTCCGGGACGAACACCGGGGAGCTGTTTTTT	CASSLVRSGTNTGELFF
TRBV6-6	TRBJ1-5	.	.	TGTGCCAGCAGTTACTCGTCCCAGCCCGGGCAGCCCCAGCATTTT	CASSYSSQPGQPQHF
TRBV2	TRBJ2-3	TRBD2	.	TGTGCCAGCAGTGGCCTAGCGGGAACCACAGATACGCAGTATTTT	CASSGLAGTTDTQYF
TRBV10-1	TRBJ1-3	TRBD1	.	TGCGCCAGCAGCCGGGACAGGGACCATCTATCCGTGCTCTCTGGAAACACCATATATTTT	CASSRDRDHLSVLSGNTIYF
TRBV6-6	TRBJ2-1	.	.	TGTGCCAGCAGTTACCGTGTGGGTAACAATGAGCAGTTCTTC	CASSYRVGNNEQFF
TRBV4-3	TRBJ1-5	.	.	TGCGCCAGCAGCCATCTTAACCGATGGAAGCCCCAGCATTTT	CASSHLNRWKPQHF
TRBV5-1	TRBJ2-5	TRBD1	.	TGCGCCAGCAGCTTCCGACAGGGCCAAGAGACCCAGTACTTC	CASSFRQGQETQYF
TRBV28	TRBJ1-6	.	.	TGTGCCAGCAGTTCGGATAGTCTAGGTTCACCCCTCCACTTT	CASSSDSLGSPLHF
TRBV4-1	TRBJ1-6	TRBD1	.	TGCGCCAGCAGCCAATCGTTCGGGACAGGGGGCTCCTATAATTCACCCCTCCACTTT	CASSQSFGTGGSYNSPLHF
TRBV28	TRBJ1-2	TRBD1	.	TGTGCCAGCAGTGACCGGGACAGGTTACTTACGGGCTACACCTTC	CASSDRDRLLTGYTF
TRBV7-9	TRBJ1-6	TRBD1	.	TGTGCCAGCAGCCCAATGGGAGGGGACAGCAATTCACCCCTCCACTTT	CASSPMGGDSNSPLHF
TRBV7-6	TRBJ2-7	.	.	TGTGCCAGCAGCTCCCAGATTGCCTACGAGCAGTACTTC	CASSSQIAYEQYF
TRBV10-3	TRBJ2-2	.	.	TGTGCCATCAGTGAACCTACAGGGAATATGAACACCGGGGAGCTGTTTTTT	CAISEPTGNMNTGELFF
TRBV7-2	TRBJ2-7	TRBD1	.	TGTGCCAGCAGCTTGGGACAGGTCTCCTACGAGCAGTACTTC	CASSLGQVSYEQYF
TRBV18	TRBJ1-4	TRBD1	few	TGTGCCAGCTCACTACTACAGGGGATCCCCGAAAAACTGTTTTTT	CASSLLQGIPEKLFF
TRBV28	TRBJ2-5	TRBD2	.	TGTGCCAGCAGTTTTCTAGCGGGGGGTTTTCAAGAGACCCAGTACTTC	CASSFLAGGFQETQYF